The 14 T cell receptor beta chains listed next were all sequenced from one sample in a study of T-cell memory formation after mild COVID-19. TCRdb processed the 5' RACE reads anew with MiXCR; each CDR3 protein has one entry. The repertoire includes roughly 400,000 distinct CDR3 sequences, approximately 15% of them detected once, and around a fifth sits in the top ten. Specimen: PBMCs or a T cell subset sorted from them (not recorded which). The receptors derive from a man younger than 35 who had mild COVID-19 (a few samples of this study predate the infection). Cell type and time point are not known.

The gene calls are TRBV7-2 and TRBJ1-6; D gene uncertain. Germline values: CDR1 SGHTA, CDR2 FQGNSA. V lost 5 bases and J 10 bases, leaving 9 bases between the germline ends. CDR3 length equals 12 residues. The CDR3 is CASSMEVSPLHF. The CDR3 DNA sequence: TGTGCCAGCAGCATGGAAGTCTCACCCCTCCACTTT.

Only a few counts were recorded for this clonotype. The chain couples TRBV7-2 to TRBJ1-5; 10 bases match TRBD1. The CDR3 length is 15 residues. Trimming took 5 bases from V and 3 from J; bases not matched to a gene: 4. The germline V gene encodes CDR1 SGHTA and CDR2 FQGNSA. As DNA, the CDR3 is TGTGCCAGCAGCCGACAGGGGGCGATCAATCAGCCCCAGCATTTT. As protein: CASSRQGAINQPQHF.

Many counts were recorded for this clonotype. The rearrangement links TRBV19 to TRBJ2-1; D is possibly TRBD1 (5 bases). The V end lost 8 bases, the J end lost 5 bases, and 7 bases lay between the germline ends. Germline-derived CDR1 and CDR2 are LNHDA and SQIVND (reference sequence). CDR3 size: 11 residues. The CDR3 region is CASDSNNEQFF. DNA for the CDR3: TGTGCCAGTGACAGTAACAATGAGCAGTTCTTC.

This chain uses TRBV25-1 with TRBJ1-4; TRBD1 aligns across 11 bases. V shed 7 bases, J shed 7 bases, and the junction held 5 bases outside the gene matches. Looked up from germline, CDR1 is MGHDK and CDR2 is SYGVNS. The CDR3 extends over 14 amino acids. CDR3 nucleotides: TGTGCCAGCACGGACAGGGGGCGGCCTGAAAAACTGTTTTTT. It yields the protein CASTDRGRPEKLFF.

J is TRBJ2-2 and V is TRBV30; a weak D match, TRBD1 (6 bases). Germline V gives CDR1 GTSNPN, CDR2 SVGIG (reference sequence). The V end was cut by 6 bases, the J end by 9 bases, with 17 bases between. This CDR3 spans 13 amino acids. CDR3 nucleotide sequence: TGTGCCTGCTCCCGCACAGGGAGTTGGGAGCTGTTTTTT. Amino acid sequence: CACSRTGSWELFF.

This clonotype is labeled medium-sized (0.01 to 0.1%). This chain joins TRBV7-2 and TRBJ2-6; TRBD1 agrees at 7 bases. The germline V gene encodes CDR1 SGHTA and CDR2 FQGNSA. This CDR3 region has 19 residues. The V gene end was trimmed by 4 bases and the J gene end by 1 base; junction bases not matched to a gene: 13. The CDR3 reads CASSSEGAGITSGANVLTF. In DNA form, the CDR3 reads TGTGCCAGCAGCTCAGAGGGGGCAGGGATCACTTCTGGGGCCAACGTCCTGACTTTC. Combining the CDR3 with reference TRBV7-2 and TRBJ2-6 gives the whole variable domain GAGVSQSPSNKVTEKGKDVELRCDPISGHTALYWYRQSLGQGLEFLIYFQGNSAPDKSGLPSDRFSAERTGGSVSTLTIQRTQQEDSAVYLCASSSEGAGITSGANVLTFGAGSRLTVL.

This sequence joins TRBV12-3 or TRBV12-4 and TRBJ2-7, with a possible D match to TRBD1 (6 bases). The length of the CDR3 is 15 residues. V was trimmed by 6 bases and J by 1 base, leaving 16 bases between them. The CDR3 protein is CASSRDLRGSYEQYF. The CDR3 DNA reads TGTGCCAGCAGCCGGGACCTCAGGGGATCCTACGAGCAGTACTTC.

The CDR3 reads CSAGSSNYGYTF. CDR3 DNA: TGCAGTGCGGGATCTTCTAACTATGGCTACACCTTC. The rearrangement links TRBV20-1 to TRBJ1-2; no definite D call. Looked up from germline, CDR1 is DFQATT and CDR2 is SNEGSKA (reference sequence). The CDR3 has 12 amino acids. V was trimmed by 6 bases and J by 0 bases, leaving 8 bases between them.

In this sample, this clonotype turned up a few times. Written as DNA, the CDR3 is TGTGCCAGCAGCTTGGGGAGGACTAGGACCGGGGACGAGCAGTACTTC. Residues: CASSLGRTRTGDEQYF. The V call is TRBV7-9, the J call TRBJ2-7; 7 nucleotides line up with TRBD2. The CDR3 runs 16 residues. V gave up 3 bases and J gave up 5 bases; unmatched junction bases: 13. Germline CDR1 reads SEHNR; CDR2 reads FQNEAQ (reference sequence).

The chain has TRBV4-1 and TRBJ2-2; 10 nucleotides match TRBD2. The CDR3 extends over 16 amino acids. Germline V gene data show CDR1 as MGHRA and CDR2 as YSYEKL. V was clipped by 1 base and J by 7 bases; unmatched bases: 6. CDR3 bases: TGCGCCAGCAGCCAAGTCGCTAGCGGGGGCGGCGGGGAGCTGTTTTTT. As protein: CASSQVASGGGGELFF.

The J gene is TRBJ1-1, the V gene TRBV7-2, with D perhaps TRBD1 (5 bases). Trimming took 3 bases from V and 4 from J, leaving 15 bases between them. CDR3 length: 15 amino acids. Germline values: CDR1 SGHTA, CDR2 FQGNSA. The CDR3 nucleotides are TGTGCCAGCAGCTTCAAAGGGGCCGGGGGCACTGAAGCTTTCTTT. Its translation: CASSFKGAGGTEAFF.

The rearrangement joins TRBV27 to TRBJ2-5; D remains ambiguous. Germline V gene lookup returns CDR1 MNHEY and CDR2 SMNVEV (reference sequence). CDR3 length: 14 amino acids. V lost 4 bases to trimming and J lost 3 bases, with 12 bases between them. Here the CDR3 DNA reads TGTGCCAGCAGTTCGAGACAAAAAGAAGAGACCCAGTACTTC. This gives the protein CASSSRQKEETQYF.

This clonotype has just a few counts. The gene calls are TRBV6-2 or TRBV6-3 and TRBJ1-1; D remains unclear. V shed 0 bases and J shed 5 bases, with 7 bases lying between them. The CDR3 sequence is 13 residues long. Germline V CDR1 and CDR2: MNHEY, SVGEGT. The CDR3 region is CASSYSLWTEAFF. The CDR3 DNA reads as TGTGCCAGCAGTTACTCACTCTGGACTGAAGCTTTCTTT.

CDR3 nucleotide sequence: TGTGCCAGCAGCCCCCTCGTGGGAGCCAAAAACATTCAGTACTTC. Its translation: CASSPLVGAKNIQYF. The chain employs TRBV3-1 and TRBJ2-4; D is unresolved. The V end was cut by 4 bases, the J end by 0 bases, with 10 bases between. This CDR3 region has 15 residues. Germline lookup yields CDR1 LGHDT and CDR2 YNNKEL (reference sequence).